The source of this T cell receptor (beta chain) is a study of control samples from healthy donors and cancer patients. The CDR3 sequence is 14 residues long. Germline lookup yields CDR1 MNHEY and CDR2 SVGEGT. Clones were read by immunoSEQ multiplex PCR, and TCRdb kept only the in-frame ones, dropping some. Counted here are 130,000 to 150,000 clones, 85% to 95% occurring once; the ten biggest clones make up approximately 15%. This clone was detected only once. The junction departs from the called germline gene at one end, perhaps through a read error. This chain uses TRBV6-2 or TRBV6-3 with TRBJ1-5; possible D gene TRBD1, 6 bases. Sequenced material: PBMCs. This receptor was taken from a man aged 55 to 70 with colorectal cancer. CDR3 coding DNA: TGTGCCAGCAGTTACTCGGGGGGCAAACAGCCCCAGCATTTT. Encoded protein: CASSYSGGKQPQHF.